The entry that follows covers one TCR beta chain sequence. Germline V lookup: CDR1 MNHEY, CDR2 SMNVEV (reference sequence). CDR3 length: 16 amino acids. J lost 2 bases, V lost 3 bases, and 4 bases had no gene match. The data were taken from a study of T cell repertoires in cytomegalovirus infection. TCRdb analysed the reads with MiXCR anew, one entry per CDR3 protein. The data show a few hundred thousand distinct CDR3 sequences, roughly 16% seen once. The sample was PBMCs. The source is a human donor in good health (CMV status not recorded). Some clones in this sample may be carry-over from other donors' samples. The chain is built from TRBV27 and TRBJ1-5; 10 bases match TRBD1. CDR3 in DNA: TGTGCCAGCAGTTTCTCCGGGACAGGGGGCAATCAGCCCCAGCATTTT. The encoded protein is CASSFSGTGGNQPQHF.